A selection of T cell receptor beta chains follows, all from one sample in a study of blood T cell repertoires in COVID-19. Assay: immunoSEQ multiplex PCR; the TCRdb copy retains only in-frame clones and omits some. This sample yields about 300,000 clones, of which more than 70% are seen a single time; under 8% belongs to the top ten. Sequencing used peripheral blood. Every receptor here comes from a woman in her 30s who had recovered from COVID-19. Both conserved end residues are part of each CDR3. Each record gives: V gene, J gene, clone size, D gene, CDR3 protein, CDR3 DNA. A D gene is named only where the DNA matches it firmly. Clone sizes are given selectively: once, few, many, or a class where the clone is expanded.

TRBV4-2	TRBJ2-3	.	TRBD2	CASSQVVAGTSTDTQYF	TGTGCCAGCAGCCAAGTTGTAGCGGGAACTAGCACAGATACGCAGTATTTT
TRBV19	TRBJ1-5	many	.	CASSPGGVWGNQPQHF	TGTGCCAGTAGTCCCGGCGGCGTATGGGGCAATCAGCCCCAGCATTTT
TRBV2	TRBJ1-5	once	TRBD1	CASRQGQGSNQPQHF	TGTGCCAGCAGACAGGGACAGGGCAGCAATCAGCCCCAGCATTTT
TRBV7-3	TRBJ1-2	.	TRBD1	CASSDPGQVYGYTF	TGTGCCAGCAGCGATCCGGGACAGGTGTATGGCTACACCTTC
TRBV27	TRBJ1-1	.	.	CASSSRGTEAFF	TGTGCCAGCAGTTCCCGGGGCACTGAAGCTTTCTTT
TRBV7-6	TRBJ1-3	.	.	CASSRSSGVSGNTIYF	TGTGCCAGCAGCAGAAGCTCAGGCGTCTCTGGAAACACCATATATTTT
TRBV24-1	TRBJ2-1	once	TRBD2	CATSDYGGGARNEQFF	TGTGCCACCAGTGATTACGGCGGGGGGGCCCGAAATGAGCAGTTCTTC
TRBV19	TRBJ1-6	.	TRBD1	CASRRGDRGISPLHF	TGTGCCAGTAGGCGGGGGGACAGGGGAATTTCACCCCTCCACTTT
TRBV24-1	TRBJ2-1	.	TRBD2	CATSDFYIAGGLNEQFF	TGTGCCACCAGTGATTTCTATATAGCGGGGGGGCTAAATGAGCAGTTCTTC
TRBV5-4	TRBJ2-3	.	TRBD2	CASSGISGAPDTDTQYF	TGTGCCAGCAGCGGAATTAGCGGGGCTCCCGACACAGATACGCAGTATTTT
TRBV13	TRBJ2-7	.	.	CASSPLQLGSYEQYF	TGTGCCAGCAGCCCTCTACAGCTCGGCTCCTACGAGCAGTACTTC
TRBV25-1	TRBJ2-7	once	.	CASSESEALDYEQYF	TGTGCCAGCAGTGAATCCGAGGCCCTAGACTACGAGCAGTACTTC
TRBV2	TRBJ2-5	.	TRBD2	CASSGTSGQETQYF	TGTGCCAGCAGCGGGACTAGCGGACAAGAGACCCAGTACTTC
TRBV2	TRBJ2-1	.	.	CASSDQTPYNPGNEQFF	TGTGCCAGCAGCGACCAGACGCCCTACAACCCGGGGAATGAGCAGTTCTTC